Following are 3 T cell receptor beta chains from one sample sequenced in a study of beta chain features in type 1 diabetes. The study's findings and limits: TCRB CDR3s from Type 1 diabetes patients were moderately but significantly shorter in all four CD4+ subsets.

These TCRs are of unknown antigen specificity. Sequencing targeted expressed TCRB transcripts, as all isolated RNA had been reverse transcribed. The method was immunoSEQ multiplex PCR; TCRdb's version includes in-frame clones alone and lacks a portion of them. There are roughly 100,000 clones in the sample; approximately 30% occur only once, and approximately 0.5% lies in the top ten. The sample was central memory CD4+ T cells from blood. All receptors derive from a woman between 18 and 29 years old with type 1 diabetes.

The rearrangement uses TRBV5-1 and TRBJ2-5, with D hard to call. This CDR3 has 14 amino acids. Germline CDR1 SGHRS, CDR2 YFSETQ. V gave up 4 bases and J gave up 6 bases, with 16 bases separating them. The CDR3 sequence is CASSPAVGMKTQYF. CDR3 in DNA: TGCGCCAGCAGCCCGGCCGTGGGCATGAAGACCCAGTACTTC.

The chain combines TRBV29-1 with TRBJ1-1; D call uncertain. This CDR3 is 15 amino acids long. V dropped 7 bases and J dropped 0 bases, with 18 bases sitting between them. Germline CDR1 SQVTM, CDR2 ANQGSEA. CDR3 coding DNA: TGCAGCGCAGTTAGGTTGCGGGTGATGAACACTGAAGCTTTCTTT. The encoded protein is CSAVRLRVMNTEAFF.

The gene calls are TRBV23-1 and TRBJ2-1; TRBD1 is a possible D gene (5 bases). TRBV23-1 is known as an ORF, though its function is uncertain. The CDR3 length is 14 residues. V was cut by 7 bases and J by 4 bases, with 14 bases left in between. The CDR3 DNA reads TGCGCCAGCAAGGTCGGCAGGGCTTACAATGAGCAGTTCTTC. As protein: CASKVGRAYNEQFF.